One sample yielded the 30 T cell receptor beta chains listed below, sequenced in a study of cytomegalovirus exposure and HLA in healthy donors. 13 Jbeta primers and 60 Vbeta primers were used for the PCR. Assay: immunoSEQ multiplex PCR; the TCRdb copy retains only in-frame clones and omits some. The data contain roughly 68,000 clones, approximately 81% of them singletons. Specimen: PBMCs. The receptors were gathered from a woman in her 30s in good health and CMV-seropositive.

The chain is built from TRBV7-2 and TRBJ2-5; 15 positions match TRBD2. Germline CDR1 SGHTA, CDR2 FQGNSA. The CDR3 consists of 18 residues. Trimming cost V 6 bases and J 4 bases; bases outside gene matches: 12. CDR3 sequence reads: CASRGRTSGRAGGETQYF. DNA of the CDR3: TGTGCCAGCAGGGGGCGGACTAGCGGGAGGGCAGGGGGAGAGACCCAGTACTTC.

The rearrangement uses TRBV28 and TRBJ2-7; 9 bases match TRBD1. With 6 bases clipped from V and 4 bases from J, the junction kept 10 bases outside the gene matches. The CDR3 consists of 15 residues. The germline CDR1 and CDR2 sequences are MDHEN and SYDVKM. Here the CDR3 reads CASSEPGQGSYEQYF. CDR3 bases: TGTGCCAGCAGCGAACCGGGACAGGGTTCGTACGAGCAGTACTTC.

CDR3 sequence reads: CASSQRTIPAELFF. CDR3 sequence (DNA): TGTGCCAGCAGCCAGAGGACTATTCCCGCGGAGCTGTTTTTT. V gene TRBV11-2 combines with J gene TRBJ2-2; possible D gene TRBD2, 6 bases. This CDR3 contains 14 residues. Trimming cost V 5 bases and J 10 bases, with 17 bases left between them. Germline CDR1 and CDR2: SGHAT and FQNNGV.

The chain uses TRBV29-1 and TRBJ2-5; 9 nucleotides align to TRBD1. The CDR3 totals 13 residues. The germline gives CDR1 SQVTM, CDR2 ANQGSEA. V was clipped by 4 bases and J by 6 bases; unmatched bases: 6. CDR3 sequence (DNA): TGCAGCGTTGTTGGACAGGGGTCAAAGACCCAGTACTTC. Protein sequence: CSVVGQGSKTQYF.

V usage is TRBV27 and J usage is TRBJ2-1; TRBD2 is a possible D gene (6 bases). V lost 2 bases and J lost 0, with 8 bases in between. The CDR3 contains 15 residues. From germline, CDR1 is MNHEY and CDR2 SMNVEV (reference sequence). In DNA form, the CDR3 reads TGTGCCAGCAGTTTAGGGACTTACTCCTACAATGAGCAGTTCTTC. Translating it yields CASSLGTYSYNEQFF.

The gene calls are TRBV5-1 and TRBJ1-1; unclear D gene. The CDR3 totals 13 residues. V gave up 4 bases and J gave up 7 bases, with 14 bases separating them. In germline, CDR1 is SGHRS, CDR2 YFSETQ. The CDR3 bases are TGCGCCAGCAGCGGCGGGGTCTCCGATGAAGCTTTCTTT. Its protein product is CASSGGVSDEAFF.

The chain uses TRBV29-1 and TRBJ2-5, with D possibly matching TRBD2 (6 bases). The CDR3 has 12 residues. Trimming cost V 4 bases and J 11 bases, with 17 bases left between them. CDR1 and CDR2 from the germline V gene are SQVTM and ANQGSEA. In nucleotides, the CDR3 is TGCAGCGTTGGGGGGACCCCTCGGGAGCAGTACTTC. Translated: CSVGGTPREQYF.

This clone was found a few times. The CDR3 protein is CASRGGQARPNSPLHF. The CDR3 nucleotides read TGCGCCAGCAGAGGAGGGCAGGCAAGACCCAATTCACCCCTCCACTTT. V gene TRBV23-1 combines with J gene TRBJ1-6; no definite D call. TRBV23-1 is labeled an ORF, and its function is uncertain. V was shortened by 6 bases and J by 7 bases, with 19 bases between the two germline ends. The CDR3 extends over 16 amino acids.

J is TRBJ2-3 and V is TRBV6-4; 7 bases agree with TRBD1. The germline V gene encodes CDR1 MRHNA and CDR2 SNTAGT. V lost 4 bases and J lost 2; bases outside the gene matches: 6. The CDR3 extends over 15 amino acids. In DNA, the CDR3 is TGTGCCAGCAGTGGGGGGACAGACCTCACAGATACGCAGTATTTT. Amino acid sequence: CASSGGTDLTDTQYF.

The J gene is TRBJ1-4, the V gene TRBV6-1; 8 positions match TRBD1. Germline lookup yields CDR1 MNHNS and CDR2 SASEGT. The CDR3 contains 14 residues. The ends lost 2 bases at V and 17 bases at J; junction bases unmatched: 13. In DNA form, the CDR3 reads TGTGCCAGCAGTGAAAGAGGACCCGTGACAGGGGTTTTTTTT. Translation: CASSERGPVTGVFF.

The rearrangement uses TRBV6-1 and TRBJ2-2; 11 bases agree with TRBD1. V was pared by 2 bases and J by 6 bases, with 2 bases of the junction left unmatched. This CDR3 has 15 amino acids. Germline assignment: CDR1 MNHNS and CDR2 SASEGT. CDR3 region: CASSERTGGAGELFF. In DNA form, the CDR3 reads TGTGCCAGCAGTGAAAGGACAGGGGGCGCCGGGGAGCTGTTTTTT.

The chain recombines TRBV18 with TRBJ1-2; D might be TRBD1 (5 bases). CDR3 size: 12 residues. V lost 2 bases to trimming and J lost 6 bases, with 7 bases between them. Germline CDR1 reads KGHSH; CDR2 reads LQKENI. CDR3 DNA: TGTGCCAGCTCACCAGGAGGGGATGGCTACACCTTC. Its protein is CASSPGGDGYTF.

This chain uses TRBV2 with TRBJ2-3; D is unresolved. V dropped 10 bases and J dropped 8 bases, with 13 bases sitting between them. This CDR3 has 11 amino acids. Germline assignment: CDR1 SNHLY and CDR2 FYNNEI. CDR3 sequence (DNA): TGTGCCATCCCACATTTACGTACGCAGTATTTT. Translation gives CAIPHLRTQYF.

This clone was counted once. The chain combines TRBV27 with TRBJ2-5; 12 bases agree with TRBD2. The J call may not be correct, given that the DNA end is closer to TRBJ2-7. The germline V gene has CDR1 MNHEY and CDR2 SMNVEV (reference sequence). This CDR3 is 16 amino acids long. CDR3 sequence: CASSLSSSGRAYEQYF. CDR3 nucleotides: TGTGCCAGCAGTTTATCTTCTAGCGGGAGGGCCTACGAGCAGTACTTC.

This chain connects TRBV5-6 to TRBJ2-5, with D maybe TRBD2 (6 bases). V gave up 2 bases and J gave up 5 bases, with 22 bases separating them. CDR1 SGHDT and CDR2 YYEEEE come from the germline V gene. The CDR3 totals 17 residues. CDR3 in amino acids: CASSFTGLPAVKETQYF. The CDR3 coding sequence is TGTGCCAGCAGCTTTACGGGACTCCCCGCGGTTAAGGAGACCCAGTACTTC.

This CDR3 is CASSERTQGPKGEQYF. DNA for the CDR3: TGTGCCAGCAGTGAGAGAACTCAGGGGCCCAAGGGCGAGCAGTACTTC. This chain connects TRBV2 to TRBJ2-5; the D gene is possibly TRBD1 (6 bases). With the DNA end fitting TRBJ2-7 better, the J assignment may be wrong. The CDR3 runs 16 residues. Germline V CDR1 and CDR2: SNHLY, FYNNEI.

The V and J genes are TRBV4-1 and TRBJ1-4; 11 positions match TRBD1. Germline CDR1 MGHRA, CDR2 YSYEKL. This CDR3 comprises 17 residues. J gave up 7 bases and V 1 base, and 8 bases lay outside the gene matches. The CDR3 loop is CASSQAWTGGVGEKLFF. The CDR3 DNA reads TGCGCCAGCAGCCAAGCTTGGACAGGGGGCGTTGGTGAAAAACTGTTTTTT.

This chain uses TRBV27 with TRBJ1-2; the match to TRBD1 covers 8 bases. The CDR3 is 16 amino acids. V was pared by 1 base and J by 0 bases, with 4 bases of the junction left unmatched. The germline V gene has CDR1 MNHEY and CDR2 SMNVEV (reference sequence). The CDR3 nucleotides read TGTGCCAGCAGTTTATACGGGACAGGCCCTAACTATGGCTACACCTTC. Its protein is CASSLYGTGPNYGYTF.

The chain has TRBV29-1 and TRBJ1-4; the match to TRBD1 covers 7 bases. This CDR3 contains 12 residues. Germline CDR1 is SQVTM and CDR2 is ANQGSEA. Trimming at V came to 4 bases and at J to 7 bases, leaving 3 bases not matched to a gene. In DNA form, the CDR3 reads TGCAGCGTTGCCCGACAGGGTGAAAAACTGTTTTTT. Translation gives CSVARQGEKLFF.

This rearrangement joins TRBV29-1 to TRBJ1-2, with 9 bases aligning to TRBD1. Germline-derived CDR1 and CDR2 are SQVTM and ANQGSEA. The ends lost 0 bases at V and 1 base at J; junction bases unmatched: 3. This CDR3 contains 15 residues. CDR3 protein: CSVEEGTGNNYGYTF. Written as DNA, the CDR3 is TGCAGCGTTGAAGAGGGGACAGGGAATAACTATGGCTACACCTTC.

V usage is TRBV19 and J usage is TRBJ2-2; a weak D match, TRBD1 (5 bases). This CDR3 contains 15 residues. Trimming removed 3 bases at V and 3 bases at J, with 11 bases between. Germline values: CDR1 LNHDA, CDR2 SQIVND (reference sequence). CDR3 in amino acids: CASSIDSGYTGELFF. The CDR3 DNA is TGTGCCAGTAGTATTGACTCAGGGTACACCGGGGAGCTGTTTTTT.

This clone was picked up one time. This chain connects TRBV5-1 to TRBJ2-7, with 10 bases that match TRBD2. There are 16 residues in the CDR3. V trimming: 7 bases; J trimming: 0 bases; junction bases outside the gene matches: 10. Germline V gene lookup returns CDR1 SGHRS and CDR2 YFSETQ. The CDR3 reads CASSRTTSGVSYEQYF. DNA of the CDR3: TGCGCCAGCTCTCGTACTACTAGCGGGGTCTCCTACGAGCAGTACTTC. Combining the CDR3 with reference TRBV5-1 and TRBJ2-7 gives the whole variable domain KAGVTQTPRYLIKTRGQQVTLSCSPISGHRSVSWYQQTPGQGLQFLFEYFSETQRNKGNFPGRFSGRQFSNSRSEMNVSTLELGDSALYLCASSRTTSGVSYEQYFGPGTRLTVT.

The chain is built from TRBV7-9 and TRBJ2-3; TRBD2 matches 11 bases. The germline V gene has CDR1 SEHNR and CDR2 FQNEAQ (reference sequence). With V trimmed by 3 bases and J by 5 bases, 7 bases remained unmatched. There are 16 residues in the CDR3. The CDR3 sequence: CASSLSLAGGVDTQYF. The CDR3 DNA reads TGTGCCAGCAGCTTGAGTCTAGCGGGAGGCGTAGATACGCAGTATTTT.

The chain joins TRBV7-9 to TRBJ2-5, with 8 bases lining up with TRBD2. Per the germline V gene, CDR1 is SEHNR and CDR2 is FQNEAQ (reference sequence). After removal of 6 bases from V and 4 bases from J, the junction contained 7 bases not matched to a gene. The CDR3 covers 14 residues. CDR3 DNA: TGTGCCAGCAGGTCTGCGGGGGGAGGAGAGACCCAGTACTTC. This codes for CASRSAGGGETQYF. The full variable domain, with the rest looked up from reference TRBV7-9 and TRBJ2-5, is DTGVSQNPRHKITKRGQNVTFRCDPISEHNRLYWYRQTLGQGPEFLTYFQNEAQLEKSRLLSDRFSAERPKGSFSTLEIQRTEQGDSAMYLCASRSAGGGETQYFGPGTRLLVL.

In its sample, this clone was seen once. The chain employs TRBV6-4 and TRBJ2-3, with 12 bases identical to TRBD2. The CDR3 is made up of 15 amino acids. J gave up 7 bases and V 3 bases, and 5 bases lay outside the gene matches. Germline-derived CDR1 and CDR2 are MRHNA and SNTAGT. The CDR3 reads CASSERTSGKYTQYF. In DNA, the CDR3 is TGTGCCAGCAGTGAGAGGACTAGCGGGAAGTATACGCAGTATTTT.

This clone has only one observation. This chain uses TRBV7-2 with TRBJ1-4; a weak D match, TRBD1 (5 bases). This CDR3 contains 16 residues. In germline, CDR1 is SGHTA, CDR2 FQGNSA. V lost 0 bases and J lost 9, with 17 bases in between. CDR3 residues: CASSLARGVGSQKLFF. Here the CDR3 DNA reads TGTGCCAGCAGCTTAGCGCGGGGGGTCGGTTCGCAAAAACTGTTTTTT.

The chain recombines TRBV29-1 with TRBJ2-2, with 9 bases aligning to TRBD1. Trimming cost V 4 bases and J 6 bases; bases outside gene matches: 6. The germline V gene encodes CDR1 SQVTM and CDR2 ANQGSEA. The CDR3 is 14 amino acids. This chain's CDR3 is CSVVQGALAGELFF. Here the CDR3 DNA reads TGCAGCGTTGTACAGGGGGCGCTGGCCGGGGAGCTGTTTTTT.

This clone was seen only a few times. The rearrangement uses TRBV27 and TRBJ2-7, with TRBD2 matching 10 bases. The CDR3 covers 14 residues. V lost 6 bases and J lost 4; bases outside the gene matches: 6. Germline V gives CDR1 MNHEY, CDR2 SMNVEV (reference sequence). In nucleotides, the CDR3 is TGTGCCAGCAGCCGGACTAGCGGCGCATACGAGCAGTACTTC. Its protein product is CASSRTSGAYEQYF.

This sequence joins TRBV21-1 and TRBJ2-1; the DNA was not compared with TRBD1, the D call given in the table. TRBV21-1 represents a pseudogene. CDR3 size: 13 residues. The CDR3 bases are TGTGCCAGCAGCAACAGACAGCGCTATGAGCAGTTCTTC. Translation: CASSNRQRYEQFF.

The rearrangement uses TRBV28 and TRBJ2-7, with 9 bases fitting TRBD2. V lost 3 bases, J lost 5 bases, and 8 bases stayed unmatched. Germline V CDR1 and CDR2: MDHEN, SYDVKM. CDR3 length equals 15 residues. The chain's CDR3 is CASSLGSGGRDEQYF. The CDR3 nucleotides read TGTGCCAGCAGTTTGGGCAGCGGGGGGCGGGACGAGCAGTACTTC.